The rows below give T cell receptor beta chains drawn from one sample of a study of neurological immune-mediated disorders. Each CDR3 protein is one row after TCRdb ran MiXCR on the 5' RACE reads. The sample lists tens of thousands of distinct CDR3 sequences, about 5.2% occurring once. The specimen was PBMCs. Receptors originate from a woman aged 25 to 39 with multiple sclerosis. CDR3s include the opening cysteine and the closing phenylalanine or tryptophan. A D gene is named only where the DNA matches it firmly. Some rows mark clone size as missing; the rest say once, few, many or name a class of expanded clone.

many,-,TRBJ1-2,TRBV5-1,TGCGCCAGCAGCTTGGAGGGTAGGAACTATGGCTACACCTTC,CASSLEGRNYGYTF
many,-,TRBJ2-3,TRBV20-1,TGCAGTGCTAGAGATGGCGGGGGCCGAGGTGATACGCAGTATTTT,CSARDGGGRGDTQYF
many,TRBD2,TRBJ2-3,TRBV12-3/TRBV12-4,TGTGCCAGCGGTGATACTAGCGGGGGACGAGATACGCAGTATTTT,CASGDTSGGRDTQYF
many,-,TRBJ1-5,TRBV27,TGTGCCAGCAGTTCGCGTAGGGGCGGTCAGCCCCAGCATTTT,CASSSRRGGQPQHF
few,TRBD1,TRBJ1-1,TRBV20-1,TGCAGTGCTTACCTCGGGACAGCCGAAGCTTTCTTT,CSAYLGTAEAFF
many,-,TRBJ1-5,TRBV12-3/TRBV12-4,TGTGCCAGCAGTTTCGAGGTGAATCAGCCCCAGCATTTT,CASSFEVNQPQHF
-,TRBD2,TRBJ2-1,TRBV27,TGTGCCAGCAGTTCAAAAGCAGCGGGAGTCTCCAATGAGCAGTTCTTC,CASSSKAAGVSNEQFF
few,TRBD1,TRBJ1-1,TRBV29-1,TGCAGCGTTGAACCCAGATTACAGGGGGACACTGAAGCTTTCTTT,CSVEPRLQGDTEAFF
many,-,TRBJ1-1,TRBV11-3,TGTGCCAGCAGCTTAAGCATGAACACTGAAGCTTTCTTT,CASSLSMNTEAFF
many,-,TRBJ1-3,TRBV5-1,TGCGCCAGCAGCTTAACGCCTGGAAACACCATATATTTT,CASSLTPGNTIYF
many,-,TRBJ2-7,TRBV7-2,TGTGCCAGCAGCTTAGTCCCTAACGTTATCTCCTACGAGCAGTACTTC,CASSLVPNVISYEQYF
many,-,TRBJ2-3,TRBV27,TGTGCCAGCAGTTTGTCAGGGGAGTTCACAGATACGCAGTATTTT,CASSLSGEFTDTQYF
many,-,TRBJ1-4,TRBV6-6,TGTGCCAGCAGTTACTGGCCCTATGAAAAACTGTTTTTT,CASSYWPYEKLFF
many,-,TRBJ2-5,TRBV20-1,TGCAGTGCTAGATCTATAGAGAACCAAGAGACCCAGTACTTC,CSARSIENQETQYF
few,TRBD1,TRBJ1-2,TRBV6-6,TGTGCCAGCAGATGGGACAGGGTAAATGGCTACACCTTC,CASRWDRVNGYTF
many,TRBD1,TRBJ1-2,TRBV24-1,TGTGCCACCAGGGGACAGTTCTGGGAAGGCTACACCTTC,CATRGQFWEGYTF
many,-,TRBJ1-1,TRBV20-1,TGCAGTGCACCTACACAGGGGAACACTGAAGCTTTCTTT,CSAPTQGNTEAFF
many,-,TRBJ1-4,TRBV20-1,TGCAGTGCGGAATTACAGGTGTCGGGGGGTGAAAAACTGTTTTTT,CSAELQVSGGEKLFF
many,-,TRBJ1-5,TRBV5-1,TGCGCCAGCAGCTTGACAGGGAATCTCAATCAGCCCCAGCATTTT,CASSLTGNLNQPQHF
many,TRBD1,TRBJ1-2,TRBV5-1,TGCGCCAGCAGCCCGGACAGGAGAGTATCGAGGGGCTACACCTTC,CASSPDRRVSRGYTF
-,-,TRBJ2-2,TRBV4-1,TGCGCCAGCAGCCCCCCTACTCGAAACACCGGGGAGCTGTTTTTT,CASSPPTRNTGELFF
many,TRBD1,TRBJ2-3,TRBV20-1,TGCAGTGCTACCCGGGACAGGGTGGTAGATACGCAGTATTTT,CSATRDRVVDTQYF
many,-,TRBJ2-3,TRBV20-1,TGCAGTGCTCCCATAGGGGGGTCGGCAGATACGCAGTATTTT,CSAPIGGSADTQYF
-,-,TRBJ1-2,TRBV5-1,TGCGCCAGCAGCTTGGAAGGCGTGAACGATGGCTACACCTTC,CASSLEGVNDGYTF
many,-,TRBJ1-1,TRBV12-3/TRBV12-4,TGTGCCAGCAGTTTAGCTCAGACCACTGAAGCTTTCTTT,CASSLAQTTEAFF
many,TRBD1,TRBJ2-3,TRBV5-1,TGCGCCAGCAGCTTGGCGGGGGGACAGGGAACAGATACGCAGTATTTT,CASSLAGGQGTDTQYF
many,-,TRBJ1-2,TRBV5-1,TGCGCCAGCAGCTTGGCCGGGGCAGGGGATGGCTACACCTTC,CASSLAGAGDGYTF
many,TRBD1,TRBJ1-6,TRBV12-3/TRBV12-4,TGTGCCAGTAGGGACAGCAATTCACCCCTCCACTTT,CASRDSNSPLHF
many,TRBD1,TRBJ1-2,TRBV5-1,TGCGCCAGCAGCTCCGCTGTCAGGGGGCGGCTAGCCTATGGCTACACCTTC,CASSSAVRGRLAYGYTF
many,-,TRBJ1-1,TRBV12-3/TRBV12-4,TGTGCCAGCAGTTTGGGGAGATTAACAGAAGCTTTCTTT,CASSLGRLTEAFF
many,-,TRBJ1-3,TRBV20-1,TGCAGTGCCCAGAGCTCTGGAAACACCATATATTTT,CSAQSSGNTIYF
many,-,TRBJ1-2,TRBV12-3/TRBV12-4,TGTGCCAGCAGTTCCGCTGACTGGGGGCTAGGAGGCTACACCTTC,CASSSADWGLGGYTF
few,-,TRBJ2-7,TRBV6-1,TGTGCCAGCAGTGCGAACAGGGCTAACGAGCAGTACTTC,CASSANRANEQYF
few,-,TRBJ2-2,TRBV20-1,TGCAGTGCTCGAGGGAACACCGGGGAGCTGTTTTTT,CSARGNTGELFF
many,TRBD1,TRBJ2-1,TRBV5-1,TGCGCCAGCAGCCCGGGACAGGGCTTCTCCTACAATGAGCAGTTCTTC,CASSPGQGFSYNEQFF
many,TRBD1,TRBJ2-2,TRBV5-5,TGTGCCAGCGGCTCCGGGACAGGGTACACCGGGGAGCTGTTTTTT,CASGSGTGYTGELFF
few,-,TRBJ2-1,TRBV5-5,TGTGCCAGCAGCCTTTCCGGGACCTCTCACAATGAGCAGTTCTTC,CASSLSGTSHNEQFF
many,TRBD2,TRBJ2-3,TRBV5-6,TGTGCCAGCAGCCCAGCGGGGGAGCCTCGAGCGTATTTT,CASSPAGEPRAYF
many,TRBD1,TRBJ2-3,TRBV6-5,TGTGCCAGCAGTCTATTGGGACAGCAGGGAGATACGCAGTATTTT,CASSLLGQQGDTQYF
many,-,TRBJ1-1,TRBV27,TGTGCCAGCAGTTTCCGAGGAGGAAGGAAAGCTTTCTTT,CASSFRGGRKAFF
-,TRBD1,TRBJ1-2,TRBV12-3/TRBV12-4,TGTGCCATCACGACGGGACAGGGGAATTGGAACTATGGCTACACCTTC,CAITTGQGNWNYGYTF
many,-,TRBJ1-1,TRBV20-1,TGCAGTGCCCCGGGTCCGGGCAACACTGAAGCTTTCTTT,CSAPGPGNTEAFF
many,TRBD2,TRBJ2-1,TRBV20-1,TGCAGTGCCCAGCGGGAGGCCTTCTACAATGAGCAGTTCTTC,CSAQREAFYNEQFF
many,-,TRBJ1-2,TRBV5-6,TGTGCCAGCAGCTTGGACCCAGGGAGGGGTGGCTACACCTTC,CASSLDPGRGGYTF
many,-,TRBJ2-1,TRBV11-2,TGTGCCAGCAGCTCCCAGGTCCACAATGAGCAGTTCTTC,CASSSQVHNEQFF
many,TRBD2,TRBJ2-7,TRBV20-1,TGCAGTGCTAGTCCTAGCGGACGCTACGAGCAGTACTTC,CSASPSGRYEQYF
few,-,TRBJ1-4,TRBV18,TGTGCCAGCTCACCGGGACCGGAGGGGAATGAAAAACTGTTTTTT,CASSPGPEGNEKLFF
many,-,TRBJ2-1,TRBV14,TGTGCCAGCAGCCAAGATAGGGGAAGTGAGCAGTTCTTC,CASSQDRGSEQFF
many,-,TRBJ2-2,TRBV7-2,TGTGCCAGCAGCTTAGCTAGGGATCCCACCGGGGAGCTGTTTTTT,CASSLARDPTGELFF
many,-,TRBJ2-3,TRBV20-1,TGCAGTGCTAGAGATTGGGCCGCTCCGTATTTT,CSARDWAAPYF